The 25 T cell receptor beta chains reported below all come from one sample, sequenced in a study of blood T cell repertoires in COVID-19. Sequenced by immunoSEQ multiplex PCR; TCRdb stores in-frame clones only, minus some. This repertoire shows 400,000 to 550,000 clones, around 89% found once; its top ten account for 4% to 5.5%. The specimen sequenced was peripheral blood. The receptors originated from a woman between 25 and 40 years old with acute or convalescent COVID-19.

CDR3 in amino acids: CASSHGLAGTYNEQFF. CDR3 DNA sequence: TGTGCCAGCAGCCACGGACTAGCAGGGACTTACAATGAGCAGTTCTTC. The V call is TRBV7-6, the J call TRBJ2-1; TRBD2 matches at 8 bases. J lost 4 bases, V lost 5 bases, and 10 bases had no gene match. CDR1 is SGHVS and CDR2 is FNYEAQ in the germline V gene. The CDR3 length is 16 residues. Filled out from reference TRBV7-6 and TRBJ2-1, the complete variable domain reads GAGVSQSPRYKVTKRGQDVALRCDPISGHVSLYWYRQALGQGPEFLTYFNYEAQQDKSGLPNDRFSAERPEGSISTLTIQRTEQRDSAMYRCASSHGLAGTYNEQFFGPGTRLTVL.

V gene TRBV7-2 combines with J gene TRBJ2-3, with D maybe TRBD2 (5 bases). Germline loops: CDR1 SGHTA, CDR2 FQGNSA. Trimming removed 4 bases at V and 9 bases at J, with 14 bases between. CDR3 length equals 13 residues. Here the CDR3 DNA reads TGTGCCAGCAGCTCAGAGGGCGGTTGGACGCAGTATTTT. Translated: CASSSEGGWTQYF.

The CDR3 sequence is CASSPRQDGYTF. The DNA of the CDR3 is TGTGCCAGCTCACCACGGCAGGATGGCTACACCTTC. V and J are TRBV18 and TRBJ1-2; no reliable D call. The CDR3 runs to 12 residues. Trimming took 1 base from V and 6 from J, leaving 6 bases between them. Germline CDR1 is KGHSH and CDR2 is LQKENI.

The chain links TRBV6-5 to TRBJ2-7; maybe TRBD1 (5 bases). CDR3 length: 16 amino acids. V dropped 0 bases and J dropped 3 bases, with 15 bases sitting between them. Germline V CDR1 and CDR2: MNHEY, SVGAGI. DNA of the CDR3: TGTGCCAGCAGTTACTCATTCCAGGGCGCTCTCTACGAGCAGTACTTC. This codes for CASSYSFQGALYEQYF.

The CDR3 here is CASTPGPANTGELFF. The CDR3 DNA sequence: TGTGCCAGCACCCCTGGCCCAGCGAACACCGGGGAGCTGTTTTTT. The J gene is TRBJ2-2, the V gene TRBV9; no clear D. The CDR3 consists of 15 residues. Per germline, CDR1 SGDLS and CDR2 YYNGEE. V gave up 6 bases and J gave up 0 bases, with 12 bases separating them.

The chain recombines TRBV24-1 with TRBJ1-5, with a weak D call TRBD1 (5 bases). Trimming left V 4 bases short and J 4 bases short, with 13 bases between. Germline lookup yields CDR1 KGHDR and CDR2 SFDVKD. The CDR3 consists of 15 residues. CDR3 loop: CATSDRTGVNQPQHF. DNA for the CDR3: TGTGCCACCAGTGACCGAACAGGAGTGAATCAGCCCCAGCATTTT.

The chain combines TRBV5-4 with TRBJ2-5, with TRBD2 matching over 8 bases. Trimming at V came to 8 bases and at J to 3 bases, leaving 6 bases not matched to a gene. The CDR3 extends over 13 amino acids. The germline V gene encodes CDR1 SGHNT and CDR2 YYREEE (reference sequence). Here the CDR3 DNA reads TGTGCCAGTCACACGGGGGGGAAAGAGACCCAGTACTTC. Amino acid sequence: CASHTGGKETQYF.

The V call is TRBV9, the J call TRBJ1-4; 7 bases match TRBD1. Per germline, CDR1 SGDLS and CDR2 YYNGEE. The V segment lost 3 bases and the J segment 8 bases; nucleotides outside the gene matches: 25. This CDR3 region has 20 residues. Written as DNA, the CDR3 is TGTGCCAGCAGCGCCCGACAGGGCCTTACCTTAGGACCCGCCGAGGAAAAACTGTTTTTT. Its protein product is CASSARQGLTLGPAEEKLFF.

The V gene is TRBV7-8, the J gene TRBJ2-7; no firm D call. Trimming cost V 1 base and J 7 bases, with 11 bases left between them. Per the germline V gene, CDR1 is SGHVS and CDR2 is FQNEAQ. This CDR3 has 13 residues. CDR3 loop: CASSLGALREQYF. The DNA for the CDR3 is TGTGCCAGCAGCTTAGGAGCCCTTCGGGAGCAGTACTTC.

The CDR3 here is CATSDLGTGFSRTTEAFF. The CDR3 nucleotides are TGTGCCACCAGTGATTTAGGGACAGGGTTTTCTCGTACAACTGAAGCTTTCTTT. The chain has TRBV24-1 and TRBJ1-1, with TRBD1 identical over 9 bases. Germline V gene sequence: CDR1 KGHDR, CDR2 SFDVKD. This CDR3 has 18 residues. Unmatched junction bases numbered 13, after V lost 1 base and J lost 5 bases.

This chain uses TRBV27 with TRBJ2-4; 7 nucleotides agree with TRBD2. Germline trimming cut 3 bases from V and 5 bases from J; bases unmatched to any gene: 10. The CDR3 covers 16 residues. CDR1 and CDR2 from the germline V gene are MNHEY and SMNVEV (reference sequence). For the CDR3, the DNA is TGTGCCAGCAGTTTGAGCGGGGTGGAAACCGAAAACATTCAGTACTTC. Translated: CASSLSGVETENIQYF.

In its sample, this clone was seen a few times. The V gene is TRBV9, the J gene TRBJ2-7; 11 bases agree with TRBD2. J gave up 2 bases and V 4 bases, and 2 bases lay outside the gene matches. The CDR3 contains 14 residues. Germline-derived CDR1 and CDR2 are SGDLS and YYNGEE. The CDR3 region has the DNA TGTGCCAGCAGCTTGACTAGCGGGGCCTACGAGCAGTACTTC. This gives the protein CASSLTSGAYEQYF.

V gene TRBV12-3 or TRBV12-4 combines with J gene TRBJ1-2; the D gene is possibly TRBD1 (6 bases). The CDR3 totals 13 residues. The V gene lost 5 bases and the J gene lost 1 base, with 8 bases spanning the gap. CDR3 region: CASSPDSNYGYTF. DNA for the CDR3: TGTGCCAGCAGTCCGGACAGTAACTATGGCTACACCTTC.

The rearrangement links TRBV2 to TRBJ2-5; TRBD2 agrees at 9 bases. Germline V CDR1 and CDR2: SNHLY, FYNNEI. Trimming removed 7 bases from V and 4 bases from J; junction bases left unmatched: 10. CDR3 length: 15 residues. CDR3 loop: CASKNLRGGPETQYF. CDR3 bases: TGTGCCAGCAAGAATTTGCGGGGGGGCCCAGAGACCCAGTACTTC.

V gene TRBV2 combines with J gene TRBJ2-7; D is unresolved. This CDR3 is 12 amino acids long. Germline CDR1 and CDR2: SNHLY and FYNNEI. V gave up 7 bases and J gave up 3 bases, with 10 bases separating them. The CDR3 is CASTRSLYEQYF. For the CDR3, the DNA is TGTGCCAGCACTCGGTCGCTCTACGAGCAGTACTTC.

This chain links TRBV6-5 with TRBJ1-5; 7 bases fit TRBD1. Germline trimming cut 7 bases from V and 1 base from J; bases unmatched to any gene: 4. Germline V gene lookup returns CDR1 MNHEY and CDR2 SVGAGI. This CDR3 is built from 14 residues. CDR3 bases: TGTGCCAGCAACCGACAGGGAAGCAATCAGCCCCAGCATTTT. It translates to CASNRQGSNQPQHF.

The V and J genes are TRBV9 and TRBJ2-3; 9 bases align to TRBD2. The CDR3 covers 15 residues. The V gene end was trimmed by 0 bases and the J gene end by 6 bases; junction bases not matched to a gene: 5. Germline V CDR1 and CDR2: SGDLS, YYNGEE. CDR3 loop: CASSVGGSGRDTQYF. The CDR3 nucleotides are TGTGCCAGCAGCGTAGGAGGGAGCGGGAGGGATACGCAGTATTTT.

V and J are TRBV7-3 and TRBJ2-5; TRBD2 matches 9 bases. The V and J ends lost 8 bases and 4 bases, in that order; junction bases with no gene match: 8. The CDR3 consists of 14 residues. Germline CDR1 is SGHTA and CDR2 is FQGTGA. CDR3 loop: CASARRGGRETQYF. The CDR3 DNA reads TGTGCCAGCGCCCGGCGGGGGGGCCGAGAGACCCAGTACTTC.

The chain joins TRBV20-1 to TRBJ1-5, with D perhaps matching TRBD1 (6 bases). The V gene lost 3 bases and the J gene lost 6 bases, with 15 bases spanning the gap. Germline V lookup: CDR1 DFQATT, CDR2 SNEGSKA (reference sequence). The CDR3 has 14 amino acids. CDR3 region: CSASEGGVTQPQHF. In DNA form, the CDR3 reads TGCAGTGCTAGTGAGGGGGGGGTTACTCAGCCCCAGCATTTT.

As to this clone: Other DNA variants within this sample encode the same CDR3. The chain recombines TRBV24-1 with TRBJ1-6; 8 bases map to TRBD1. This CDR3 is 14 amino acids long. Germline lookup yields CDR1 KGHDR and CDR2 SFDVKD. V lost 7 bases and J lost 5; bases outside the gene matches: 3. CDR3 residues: CATRGTGDNSPLHF. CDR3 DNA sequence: TGTGCCACCAGAGGGACAGGCGATAATTCACCCCTCCACTTT.

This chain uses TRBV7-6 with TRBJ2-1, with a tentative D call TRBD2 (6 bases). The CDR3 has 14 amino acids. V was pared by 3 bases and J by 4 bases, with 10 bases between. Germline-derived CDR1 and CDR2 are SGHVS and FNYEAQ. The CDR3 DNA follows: TGTGCCAGCAGCTTCTCGGGGGATTACAATGAGCAGTTCTTC. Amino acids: CASSFSGDYNEQFF.

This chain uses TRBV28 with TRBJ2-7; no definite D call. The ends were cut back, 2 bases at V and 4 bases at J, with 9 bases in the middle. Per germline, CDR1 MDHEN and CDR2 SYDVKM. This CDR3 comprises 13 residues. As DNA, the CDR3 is TGTGCCAGCAGTTTAATGGCGGCATACGAGCAGTACTTC. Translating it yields CASSLMAAYEQYF.

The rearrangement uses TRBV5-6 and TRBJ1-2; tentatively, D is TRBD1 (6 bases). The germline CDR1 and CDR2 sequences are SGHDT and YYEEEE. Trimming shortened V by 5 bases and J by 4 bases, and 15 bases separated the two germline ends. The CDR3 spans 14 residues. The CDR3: CASRPLQGSYGYTF. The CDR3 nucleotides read TGTGCCAGCAGACCCTTACAGGGAAGCTATGGCTACACCTTC.

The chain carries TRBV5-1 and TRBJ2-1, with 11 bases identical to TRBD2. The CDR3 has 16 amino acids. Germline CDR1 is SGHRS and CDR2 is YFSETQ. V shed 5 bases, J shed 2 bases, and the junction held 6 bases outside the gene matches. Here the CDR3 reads CASRLLAGGTYNEQFF. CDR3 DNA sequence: TGCGCCAGCAGGCTGCTAGCGGGGGGTACCTACAATGAGCAGTTCTTC.

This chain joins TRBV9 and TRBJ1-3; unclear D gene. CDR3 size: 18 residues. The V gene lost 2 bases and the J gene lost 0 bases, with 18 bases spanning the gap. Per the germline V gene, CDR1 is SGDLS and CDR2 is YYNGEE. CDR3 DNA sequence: TGTGCCAGCAGCGTCGGAACTGGGCTCGATAACTCTGGAAACACCATATATTTT. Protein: CASSVGTGLDNSGNTIYF.